This entry describes one T cell receptor (beta chain). Per the authors' pipeline: By means of reference gene primer amplification, nucleated cell counts were estimated. Method: immunoSEQ multiplex PCR; TCRdb's copy keeps in-frame clones and lacks some. That table is the source of V, J and clone size, and D and trimming were worked out from the DNA. Among over 110,000 clones listed, about 79% were seen once. This sample is drawn from a study of blood T cell repertoires in COVID-19. Whole-study context: The United States, Italy and Spain supplied acute and convalescent COVID-19 samples. The analysed material was cDNA or gDNA that came from T cells, B-cell-depleted T cells, or PBMCs.

This CDR3 is built from 15 residues. Germline-derived CDR1 and CDR2 are MNHEY and SMNVEV (reference sequence). V was pared by 0 bases and J by 2 bases, with 8 bases between. This TCR derives from a man aged 55 to 70 with active or convalescent COVID-19. Sequencing was done on a sample of peripheral blood. The gene calls are TRBV27 and TRBJ1-3; D uncertain. The CDR3 sequence is CASSLSLGTGNTIYF. CDR3 DNA: TGTGCCAGCAGTTTATCCCTCGGTACTGGAAACACCATATATTTT.